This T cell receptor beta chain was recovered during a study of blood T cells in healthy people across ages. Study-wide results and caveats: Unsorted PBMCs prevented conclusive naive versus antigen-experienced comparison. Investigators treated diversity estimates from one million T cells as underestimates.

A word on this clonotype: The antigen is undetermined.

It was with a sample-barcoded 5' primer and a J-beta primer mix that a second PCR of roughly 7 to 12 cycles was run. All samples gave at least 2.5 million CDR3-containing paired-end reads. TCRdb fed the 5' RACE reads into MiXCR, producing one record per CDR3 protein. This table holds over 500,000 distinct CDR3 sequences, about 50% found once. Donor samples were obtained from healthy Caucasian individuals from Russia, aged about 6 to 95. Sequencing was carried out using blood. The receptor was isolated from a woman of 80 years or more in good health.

CDR3 DNA sequence: TGTGCCATCAGTGCCGCACCGGAAAAACTGTTTTTT. This translates into CAISAAPEKLFF. The J gene is TRBJ1-4, the V gene TRBV10-3; D not resolved. CDR3 length: 12 residues. The V end lost 4 bases, the J end lost 8 bases, and 8 bases lay between the germline ends. Germline CDR1 reads ENHRY; CDR2 reads SYGVKD.